These 23 T cell receptor beta chains originate from one sample sequenced in a study of shared clonotypes between healthy human individuals. TCRdb's copy holds only in-frame clones and misses some; the assay was immunoSEQ multiplex PCR. The sample lists fewer than 1 million clones; 90% to 98% were seen once. Naive CD8 cells were CD45RO-negative, positively selected for CCR7, excluding terminally differentiated effector memory CD45RA+ cells. The sequencing input was naive CD8+ T cells sorted from blood. The receptors stem from a man under 40 in good health.

This clone is a singleton in its sample. The V gene is TRBV2, the J gene TRBJ2-3; TRBD2 matches 8 bases. V lost 2 bases to trimming and J lost 2 bases; unmatched junction nucleotides: 3. CDR1 and CDR2 (germline): SNHLY, FYNNEI. The CDR3 extends over 15 amino acids. The chain's CDR3 is CASSELAGLTDTQYF. In DNA form, the CDR3 reads TGTGCCAGCAGTGAATTAGCGGGGCTCACAGATACGCAGTATTTT.

The CDR3 spells CASSSWGAVYNEQFF. DNA of the CDR3: TGTGCCAGCAGCTCTTGGGGGGCAGTATACAATGAGCAGTTCTTC. The V call is TRBV5-4, the J call TRBJ2-1, with D tentatively TRBD1 or TRBD2 (6 bases each). This CDR3 region has 15 residues. The V end was cut by 3 bases, the J end by 4 bases, with 14 bases between. Germline lookup yields CDR1 SGHNT and CDR2 YYREEE (reference sequence).

The chain recombines TRBV5-4 with TRBJ2-2; 10 bases align to TRBD2. The junction had 5 bases not matched to a gene; V was cut back by 0 bases and J by 3 bases. The CDR3 runs 17 residues. Germline V gene sequence: CDR1 SGHNT, CDR2 YYREEE (reference sequence). The chain's CDR3 is CASSLESGRDYTGELFF. The CDR3 region has the DNA TGTGCCAGCAGCTTGGAAAGCGGGAGGGACTACACCGGGGAGCTGTTTTTT.

This clone was counted once. The chain employs TRBV27 and TRBJ2-1; either TRBD1 or TRBD2 may fit D (5 bases each). CDR1 and CDR2 from the germline V gene are MNHEY and SMNVEV (reference sequence). The CDR3 spans 15 residues. V lost 6 bases to trimming and J lost 4 bases, with 16 bases between them. The CDR3 region is CASSPAGTTYNEQFF. CDR3 bases: TGTGCCAGCAGCCCCGCCGGGACCACATACAATGAGCAGTTCTTC.

This clone was observed a single time. The chain couples TRBV7-9 to TRBJ1-5; perhaps TRBD1 as D (5 bases). The CDR3 covers 17 residues. Germline CDR1 is SEHNR and CDR2 is FQNEAQ (reference sequence). V was trimmed by 1 base and J by 2 bases, leaving 15 bases between them. CDR3 in DNA: TGTGCCAGCAGCTTAGTTTTAGGGGAGATCGGCAATCAGCCCCAGCATTTT. It translates to CASSLVLGEIGNQPQHF.

As regards this clone: Within the sample, other DNA sequences also encode this same CDR3. The chain carries TRBV11-2 and TRBJ2-7; 12 bases line up with TRBD2. Trimming cost V 5 bases and J 4 bases; bases outside gene matches: 3. CDR3 size: 14 residues. The germline CDR1 and CDR2 sequences are SGHAT and FQNNGV. CDR3 region: CASSLGLAGYEQYF. For the CDR3, the DNA is TGTGCCAGCAGCCTCGGACTAGCGGGATACGAGCAGTACTTC.

This chain joins TRBV7-6 and TRBJ2-3; 10 nucleotides align to TRBD2. V trimming: 6 bases; J trimming: 4 bases; junction bases outside the gene matches: 13. The CDR3 loop spans 17 amino acids. The germline V gene encodes CDR1 SGHVS and CDR2 FNYEAQ. The DNA for the CDR3 is TGTGCCAGCAGTCGAATGCTAGCGGGAGAGGGGGCAGATACGCAGTATTTT. Protein product: CASSRMLAGEGADTQYF.

The chain couples TRBV5-4 to TRBJ2-5; the D gene is possibly TRBD2 (5 bases). There are 14 residues in the CDR3. The germline V and J ends were trimmed by 0 bases and 4 bases, with 10 bases remaining between them. Germline V lookup: CDR1 SGHNT, CDR2 YYREEE (reference sequence). The CDR3 nucleotides read TGTGCCAGCAGCTTGGAGGTGAGGGTAGAGACCCAGTACTTC. Translated, it gives CASSLEVRVETQYF.

V is TRBV7-9 and J is TRBJ1-1; D is undetermined. V lost 1 base, J lost 1 base, and 7 bases lay in between. The CDR3 has 14 amino acids. CDR1 is SEHNR and CDR2 is FQNEAQ in the germline V gene (reference sequence). The CDR3 region is CASSLGSKNTEAFF. Here the CDR3 DNA reads TGTGCCAGCAGCTTAGGGTCGAAGAACACTGAAGCTTTCTTT.

This chain uses TRBV7-9 with TRBJ1-1; perhaps TRBD1 as D (5 bases). Trimming removed 0 bases at V and 2 bases at J, with 7 bases between. Germline CDR1 is SEHNR and CDR2 is FQNEAQ (reference sequence). This CDR3 comprises 14 residues. In DNA, the CDR3 is TGTGCCAGCAGCTTAGCGACAGCCAACACTGAAGCTTTCTTT. Encoded protein: CASSLATANTEAFF.

The rearrangement uses TRBV7-2 and TRBJ2-5; D may be TRBD2 (6 bases). The CDR3 loop spans 13 amino acids. Trimming removed 5 bases from V and 4 bases from J, with 11 bases in between. The germline gives CDR1 SGHTA, CDR2 FQGNSA. CDR3 coding DNA: TGTGCCAGCAGCGGTGCGGGATTAGAGACCCAGTACTTC. Amino acid sequence: CASSGAGLETQYF.

This sequence joins TRBV19 and TRBJ1-4; a possible D gene is TRBD1 (5 bases). Germline values: CDR1 LNHDA, CDR2 SQIVND (reference sequence). Trimming removed 4 bases from V and 6 bases from J, with 6 bases in between. CDR3 length: 12 amino acids. CDR3 amino acids: CASSKGDEKLFF. The CDR3 DNA sequence: TGTGCCAGTAGTAAAGGGGATGAAAAACTGTTTTTT.

The chain joins TRBV28 to TRBJ2-1; D is ambiguous. V was cut by 7 bases and J by 6 bases, with 16 bases left in between. This CDR3 contains 14 residues. From germline, CDR1 is MDHEN and CDR2 SYDVKM. The CDR3 loop reads CASNHRPRSNEQFF. CDR3 bases: TGTGCCAGCAACCATAGGCCCAGGTCCAATGAGCAGTTCTTC. Together with reference TRBV28 and TRBJ2-1, the CDR3 gives the full variable domain: DVKVTQSSRYLVKRTGEKVFLECVQDMDHENMFWYRQDPGLGLRLIYFSYDVKMKEKGDIPEGYSVSREKKERFSLILESASTNQTSMYLCASNHRPRSNEQFFGPGTRLTVL.

The J gene is TRBJ2-7, the V gene TRBV7-9; a weak D match, TRBD2 (6 bases). Germline V gives CDR1 SEHNR, CDR2 FQNEAQ (reference sequence). CDR3 size: 13 residues. Trimming cost V 6 bases and J 4 bases, with 13 bases left between them. In DNA, the CDR3 is TGTGCCAGCAGATCAAGCGCGGGGTACGAGCAGTACTTC. It translates to CASRSSAGYEQYF.

The chain combines TRBV18 with TRBJ2-7, with D perhaps TRBD2 (5 bases). Between the trimmed V and J ends, which lost 6 bases and 9 bases, there was a span of 18 bases. Germline values: CDR1 KGHSH, CDR2 LQKENI. The CDR3 consists of 13 residues. CDR3 DNA: TGTGCCAGCTCGCGAGAGGACTCGGCACGGCAGTACTTC. It encodes CASSREDSARQYF.

The V call is TRBV7-3, the J call TRBJ1-1; perhaps TRBD1 as D (6 bases). This CDR3 is 17 amino acids long. Germline lookup yields CDR1 SGHTA and CDR2 FQGTGA. The ends were cut back, 3 bases at V and 5 bases at J, with 22 bases in the middle. CDR3 bases: TGTGCCAGCAGCTTTAGAGGTGCGGGACACGGCGAGACTGAAGCTTTCTTT. This gives the protein CASSFRGAGHGETEAFF.

CDR3: CASSRDRGLSGELFF. CDR3 nucleotides: TGTGCCAGTAGCCGGGACAGGGGGCTGTCCGGGGAGCTGTTTTTT. This chain joins TRBV19 and TRBJ2-2; the match to TRBD1 covers 12 bases. The trim removed 6 bases at V and 6 bases at J, leaving 5 bases unmatched. The CDR3 spans 15 residues. Germline V CDR1 and CDR2: LNHDA, SQIVND (reference sequence).

This rearrangement joins TRBV5-6 to TRBJ1-1; D gene unclear. This CDR3 has 12 amino acids. Germline CDR1 reads SGHDT; CDR2 reads YYEEEE. Trimming took off 6 bases at V and 5 bases at J, with 11 bases between the two ends. CDR3 DNA sequence: TGTGCCAGCAACACCCTTCGAACTGAAGCTTTCTTT. Protein sequence: CASNTLRTEAFF.

The rearrangement joins TRBV10-2 to TRBJ2-1, with 10 bases matching TRBD2. CDR1 WSHSY and CDR2 SAAADI come from the germline V gene. This CDR3 region has 14 residues. The trim removed 8 bases at V and 4 bases at J, leaving 5 bases unmatched. The CDR3 loop is CASAGTSDYNEQFF. The CDR3 region has the DNA TGCGCCAGCGCCGGGACTAGCGATTACAATGAGCAGTTCTTC.

This rearrangement joins TRBV27 to TRBJ2-2; perhaps D is TRBD1 or TRBD2 (5 bases each). Per germline, CDR1 MNHEY and CDR2 SMNVEV (reference sequence). V lost 5 bases and J 6 bases, leaving 10 bases between the germline ends. The CDR3 extends over 13 amino acids. The CDR3, as DNA: TGTGCCAGCAGTCCCACGGGGCCCGGGGAGCTGTTTTTT. Translated, it gives CASSPTGPGELFF.

The chain is built from TRBV29-1 and TRBJ2-1, with TRBD2 as a possible D gene (5 bases). CDR1 and CDR2 (germline): SQVTM, ANQGSEA. The CDR3 has 15 residues. The ends were cut back, 4 bases at V and 7 bases at J, with 20 bases in the middle. CDR3 DNA: TGCAGCGTTGTGACGGACTGGGCCTTGGGGAATGAGCAGTTCTTC. Its translation: CSVVTDWALGNEQFF.

Concerning this clone itself: Other DNA sequences from this sample encode an identical CDR3 as well. The chain combines TRBV11-2 with TRBJ2-7; the D is unclear. V was trimmed by 4 bases and J by 4 bases, leaving 8 bases between them. Germline CDR1 reads SGHAT; CDR2 reads FQNNGV. The CDR3 covers 12 residues. CDR3: CASSSLGYEQYF. For the CDR3, the DNA is TGTGCCAGCAGCTCCCTTGGGTACGAGCAGTACTTC.

V and J are TRBV4-1 and TRBJ2-1, with D unclear. Germline lookup yields CDR1 MGHRA and CDR2 YSYEKL. Between the trimmed V and J ends, which lost 2 bases and 10 bases, there was a span of 27 bases. This CDR3 has 18 residues. CDR3 residues: CASSQPPVNSFLPYEQFF. The CDR3 DNA is TGCGCCAGCAGCCAACCCCCCGTTAATAGCTTTCTTCCCTACGAGCAGTTCTTC.